The present T cell receptor beta chain was sequenced within a study of identical twins. General study results and limits: The same donors were not followed; conclusions instead depended on cross-sectional statistical analysis.

This clonotype appeared a few times. The antigen is undetermined. TCRdb fed the 5' RACE reads into MiXCR, producing one record per CDR3 protein. Of some 500,000 distinct CDR3 sequences listed, 9.6% are singletons. The CDR3 length is 17 residues. Germline-derived CDR1 and CDR2 are ENHRY and SYGVKD. V lost 0 bases and J 3 bases, leaving 12 bases between the germline ends. The same data also contributed to another study, on yellow fever vaccine responses in identical twins.

J is TRBJ2-6 and V is TRBV10-3; D may be TRBD2 (5 bases). The receptor's source is a woman between 18 and 29 years old in good health. Source material: PBMCs. Here the CDR3 reads CAISESAAANGANVLTF. CDR3 DNA sequence: TGTGCCATCAGTGAGTCGGCAGCGGCCAATGGGGCCAACGTCCTGACTTTC.